This TCR beta chain was sequenced in a study of regulatory T cells in long-lasting Graves disease. Stated time point: newly diagnosed GD, antithyroid drugs for less than 3 months. The TCR library was made from RNA that had been extracted from PBMCs in TRIzol. Study outcomes and limitations: The researchers studied only peripheral blood, not thyroid tissue.

To note about this clonotype: Antigen specificity is unknown.

The germline V and J ends were trimmed by 7 bases and 1 base, with 7 bases remaining between them. CDR1 is LNHDA, CDR2 SQIVND, per germline (reference sequence). CDR3 size: 12 residues. Construction of the TCR beta libraries employed iRepertoire HTBI primers in conjunction with Arm-PCR of CDR3 regions. TCRdb re-called the multiplex PCR reads through MiXCR, storing one row per CDR3 protein. This sample has around 500,000 distinct CDR3 sequences; roughly a sixth occur once, and the top ten carry around 25%. These data were also reused for a study on T cells in Graves' hyperthyroidism and ophthalmopathy. In that study: Patients having uncontrolled infection, another autoimmune disease, pregnancy or lactation were not included. First-round RT-PCR of the TCR CDR3 relied on the HTBI primer set.

The source material was peripheral blood mononuclear cells (PBMCs), sampled at new diagnosis, from a patient treated with antithyroid drugs. J is TRBJ1-1 and V is TRBV19; no clear D gene. This receptor was identified in a woman in her forties or fifties with Graves disease. Written as DNA, the CDR3 is TGTGCCAGTACCCGGACGAACACTGAAGCTTTCTTT. Residues: CASTRTNTEAFF.